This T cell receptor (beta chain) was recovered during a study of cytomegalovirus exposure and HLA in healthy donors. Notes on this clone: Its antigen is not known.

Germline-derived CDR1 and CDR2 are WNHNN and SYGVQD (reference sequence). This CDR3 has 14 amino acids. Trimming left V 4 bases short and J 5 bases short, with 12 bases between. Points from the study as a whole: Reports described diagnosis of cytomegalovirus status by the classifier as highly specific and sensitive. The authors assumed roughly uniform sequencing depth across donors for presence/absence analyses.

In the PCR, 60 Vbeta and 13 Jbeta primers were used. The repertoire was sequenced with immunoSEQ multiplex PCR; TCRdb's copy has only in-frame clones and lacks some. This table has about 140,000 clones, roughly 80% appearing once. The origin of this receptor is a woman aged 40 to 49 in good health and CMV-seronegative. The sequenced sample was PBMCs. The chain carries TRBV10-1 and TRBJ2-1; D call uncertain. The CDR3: CASSVLPNDNEQFF. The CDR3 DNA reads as TGCGCCAGCAGTGTACTACCTAACGACAATGAGCAGTTCTTC.